These 8 T cell receptor beta chains were sequenced from one sample in a study of T cells in localized non-small cell lung cancer. Profiling relied on immunoSEQ multiplex PCR, and the TCRdb table lists in-frame clones only, not all of them. The repertoire consists of 15,000 to 25,000 clones, with around 89% occurring once and the leading ten covering 8.4%. The input for sequencing was peripheral blood, taken before any cancer treatment. The receptors stem from a man between 35 and 75 years old with stage I lung adenocarcinoma.

This sequence joins TRBV27 and TRBJ2-2; D uncertain. This CDR3 comprises 13 residues. Germline-derived CDR1 and CDR2 are MNHEY and SMNVEV (reference sequence). The ends were cut back, 0 bases at V and 6 bases at J, with 5 bases in the middle. The CDR3 DNA reads as TGTGCCAGCAGTTTATCGATCCCCGGGGAGCTGTTTTTT. Protein: CASSLSIPGELFF.

The genes are TRBV19 and TRBJ2-7; 9 nucleotides match TRBD1. Germline V lookup: CDR1 LNHDA, CDR2 SQIVND (reference sequence). The CDR3 totals 15 residues. The J segment lost 6 bases and the V segment lost 5 bases, leaving 11 bases of the junction unmatched. DNA for the CDR3: TGTGCCAGTAGTCCCCCCGGGACAGGGTTCCGCGAGCAGTACTTC. This codes for CASSPPGTGFREQYF.

This clone was seen once. CDR3 DNA: TGTGCCATCAGGGATCCGGGGAGAAGCTCCTACGAGCAGTACTTC. This sequence encodes CAIRDPGRSSYEQYF. The chain carries TRBV10-3 and TRBJ2-7; TRBD2 is a possible D gene (5 bases). The V end lost 6 bases, the J end lost 0 bases, and 15 bases lay between the germline ends. Germline CDR1 is ENHRY and CDR2 is SYGVKD. This CDR3 spans 15 amino acids.

The V call is TRBV5-1, the J call TRBJ2-1, with 7 bases fitting TRBD1. V lost 4 bases and J lost 7; bases outside the gene matches: 8. Germline CDR1 SGHRS, CDR2 YFSETQ. The CDR3 runs 14 residues. The CDR3 spells CASSPPTGDNEQFF. The CDR3 nucleotides read TGCGCCAGCAGCCCACCCACAGGGGATAATGAGCAGTTCTTC.

The chain has TRBV27 and TRBJ1-2; TRBD1 matches at 10 bases. CDR3 size: 15 residues. Losses at the gene ends were 4 bases for V and 8 bases for J; bases not matched to a gene: 10. Germline values: CDR1 MNHEY, CDR2 SMNVEV (reference sequence). The CDR3 region is CASSSTSTGGWGYTF. The CDR3 bases are TGTGCCAGCAGTTCCACCTCGACAGGGGGCTGGGGCTACACCTTC.

The chain carries TRBV2 and TRBJ1-2, with D hard to call. CDR1 SNHLY and CDR2 FYNNEI come from the germline V gene. V was cut by 7 bases and J by 8 bases, with 11 bases left in between. CDR3 size: 11 residues. The CDR3 coding sequence is TGTGCCAGCACTAACGGAGTGGGCTACACCTTC. This gives the protein CASTNGVGYTF.

V and J are TRBV9 and TRBJ2-3; 11 bases map to TRBD2. The CDR3 loop spans 16 amino acids. Trimming removed 0 bases from V and 8 bases from J; junction bases left unmatched: 8. The germline V gene encodes CDR1 SGDLS and CDR2 YYNGEE. CDR3 sequence: CASSVAAPSGGSTQYF. The CDR3 nucleotides read TGTGCCAGCAGCGTAGCTGCGCCTAGCGGGGGGTCTACGCAGTATTTT.

The rearrangement joins TRBV7-6 to TRBJ1-2; 10 bases agree with TRBD1. V lost 5 bases to trimming and J lost 3 bases; unmatched junction nucleotides: 6. From germline, CDR1 is SGHVS and CDR2 FNYEAQ. The CDR3 sequence is 15 residues long. CDR3 in amino acids: CASSPAGTGDYGYTF. In DNA form, the CDR3 reads TGTGCCAGCAGCCCGGCCGGGACAGGGGACTATGGCTACACCTTC.